The 14 T cell receptor beta chains given below trace back to one sample, sequenced in a study of beta chain features in type 1 diabetes. Expressed TCRB transcripts were sequenced because the entire RNA isolate underwent reverse transcription. Method: immunoSEQ multiplex PCR; TCRdb's copy keeps in-frame clones and lacks some. Here the sample spans under 900,000 clones, roughly 17% being singletons. What was sequenced was naive CD4+ T cells from blood. The receptors were gathered from a woman younger than 30 in good health.

This chain connects TRBV13 to TRBJ2-2; D is tentatively TRBD1 or TRBD2 (5 bases each). CDR1 PRHDT and CDR2 FYEKMQ come from the germline V gene (reference sequence). V gave up 5 bases and J gave up 1 base, with 11 bases separating them. The CDR3 contains 15 residues. The CDR3: CASSSRDGNTGELFF. The CDR3, as DNA: TGTGCCAGCAGCAGCCGGGACGGGAACACCGGGGAGCTGTTTTTT.

This clone has only a few counts. The rearrangement joins TRBV7-2 to TRBJ2-3, with no clear D. V lost 2 bases and J lost 2, with 8 bases in between. In germline, CDR1 is SGHTA, CDR2 FQGNSA. This CDR3 has 14 residues. CDR3 sequence reads: CASSLLGLTDTQYF. CDR3 sequence (DNA): TGTGCCAGCAGCTTACTCGGTCTCACAGATACGCAGTATTTT. The full variable domain, in which reference TRBV7-2 and TRBJ2-3 provide the parts outside the CDR3, is GAGVSQSPSNKVTEKGKDVELRCDPISGHTALYWYRQSLGQGLEFLIYFQGNSAPDKSGLPSDRFSAERTGGSVSTLTIQRTQQEDSAVYLCASSLLGLTDTQYFGPGTRLTVL.

Comments on this clone: This sample also contains other DNA sequences that code for the same CDR3. V and J are TRBV29-1 and TRBJ2-5, with a possible D match to TRBD2 (5 bases). This CDR3 spans 10 amino acids. Germline CDR1 reads SQVTM; CDR2 reads ANQGSEA. V lost 4 bases and J 5 bases, leaving 5 bases between the germline ends. This CDR3 reads CSVAGETQYF. CDR3 DNA: TGCAGCGTTGCGGGGGAGACCCAGTACTTC.

In the case of this clone: Distinct nucleotide sequences in the sample also encode this CDR3. V gene TRBV7-2 combines with J gene TRBJ2-7; D call uncertain. Germline CDR1 reads SGHTA; CDR2 reads FQGNSA. The length of the CDR3 is 11 residues. V was cut by 5 bases and J by 0 bases, with 2 bases left in between. This CDR3 reads CASSLSYEQYF. The CDR3 DNA sequence: TGTGCCAGCAGCCTCTCCTACGAGCAGTACTTC.

This clone was counted between two and nine times. The chain couples TRBV28 to TRBJ2-1; the match to TRBD1 covers 7 bases. This CDR3 is 14 amino acids long. Germline V gene lookup returns CDR1 MDHEN and CDR2 SYDVKM. The V and J ends lost 5 bases and 7 bases, in that order; junction bases with no gene match: 8. DNA for the CDR3: TGTGCCAGCAGTCCCTGGACAGGTCGGAATGAGCAGTTCTTC. This sequence encodes CASSPWTGRNEQFF.

This clone was seen a few times. The chain carries TRBV11-2 and TRBJ1-1, with 9 bases fitting TRBD1. CDR1 and CDR2 (germline): SGHAT, FQNNGV. This CDR3 is built from 18 residues. V gave up 5 bases and J gave up 6 bases; unmatched junction bases: 19. As DNA, the CDR3 is TGTGCCAGCAGCCCACTCCGACGGGACAGGGCAGTCCGCGCTGAAGCTTTCTTT. This sequence encodes CASSPLRRDRAVRAEAFF. Together with reference TRBV11-2 and TRBJ1-1, the CDR3 gives the full variable domain: EAGVAQSPRYKIIEKRQSVAFWCNPISGHATLYWYQQILGQGPKLLIQFQNNGVVDDSQLPKDRFSAERLKGVDSTLKIQPAKLEDSAVYLCASSPLRRDRAVRAEAFFGQGTRLTVV.

This clone was found many times. This sequence joins TRBV14 and TRBJ2-7; TRBD1 matches 10 bases. After removal of 3 bases from V and 3 bases from J, the junction contained 2 bases not matched to a gene. Germline V gives CDR1 SGHDN, CDR2 FVKESK. The CDR3 has 14 amino acids. The DNA for the CDR3 is TGTGCCAGCAGCCACAGGACAGGGGGCTACGAGCAGTACTTC. Translating it yields CASSHRTGGYEQYF.

J is TRBJ2-3 and V is TRBV7-9; D is ambiguous. There are 16 residues in the CDR3. CDR1 and CDR2 from the germline V gene are SEHNR and FQNEAQ (reference sequence). The ends were cut back, 5 bases at V and 3 bases at J, with 18 bases in the middle. CDR3 in amino acids: CASSKTARQRTDTQYF. The CDR3 DNA reads as TGTGCCAGCAGCAAAACGGCCAGGCAAAGGACAGATACGCAGTATTTT.

Concerning this clone: The germline gene is not matched at one end of the junction; a read error may be the cause. The CDR3, as DNA: TGTGCTAGCAGCCCCAACTTAGCGGGAGTTGGGGCAGATACGCAGTATTTT. Translating gives CASSPNLAGVGADTQYF. This sequence joins TRBV7-7 and TRBJ2-3; 9 bases are a match to TRBD2. This CDR3 comprises 17 residues. Germline V gene data show CDR1 as SSHAT and CDR2 as FNYEAQ (reference sequence).

The rearrangement links TRBV5-4 to TRBJ2-2; the D is unclear. This CDR3 spans 15 amino acids. The germline V and J ends were trimmed by 4 bases and 7 bases, with 17 bases remaining between them. The germline V gene has CDR1 SGHNT and CDR2 YYREEE (reference sequence). In nucleotides, the CDR3 is TGTGCCAGCAGCCAAATGGGCTGGCACGGCGGGGAGCTGTTTTTT. Encoded protein: CASSQMGWHGGELFF. Using reference TRBV5-4 and TRBJ2-2 for the parts outside the CDR3, the full variable domain is ETGVTQSPTHLIKTRGQQVTLRCSSQSGHNTVSWYQQALGQGPQFIFQYYREEENGRGNFPPRFSGLQFPNYSSELNVNALELDDSALYLCASSQMGWHGGELFFGEGSRLTVL.

The chain links TRBV28 to TRBJ1-5; D is perhaps TRBD1 (5 bases). There are 15 residues in the CDR3. Germline lookup yields CDR1 MDHEN and CDR2 SYDVKM. Between the trimmed V and J ends, which lost 1 base and 5 bases, there was a span of 12 bases. The CDR3 loop reads CASSLSTGLDQPQHF. In DNA, the CDR3 is TGTGCCAGCAGTTTATCTACAGGACTTGATCAGCCCCAGCATTTT. The variable domain in full, completed from reference TRBV28 and TRBJ1-5, reads DVKVTQSSRYLVKRTGEKVFLECVQDMDHENMFWYRQDPGLGLRLIYFSYDVKMKEKGDIPEGYSVSREKKERFSLILESASTNQTSMYLCASSLSTGLDQPQHFGDGTRLSIL.

This clone has only a few counts. The chain is built from TRBV4-2 and TRBJ2-4; the D gene is possibly TRBD2 (6 bases). This CDR3 has 19 amino acids. CDR1 and CDR2 (germline): LGHNA, YNFKEQ. Trimming shortened V by 0 bases and J by 0 bases, and 18 bases separated the two germline ends. This chain's CDR3 is CASSQEGVPGAIAKNIQYF. DNA of the CDR3: TGTGCCAGCAGCCAAGAAGGGGTGCCGGGAGCGATAGCCAAAAACATTCAGTACTTC.

The chain links TRBV9 to TRBJ2-3; no firm D call. Germline V gene data show CDR1 as SGDLS and CDR2 as YYNGEE. CDR3 length: 14 amino acids. V dropped 0 bases and J dropped 3 bases, with 8 bases sitting between them. DNA of the CDR3: TGTGCCAGCAGCGTAGATTTTGCAACAGATACGCAGTATTTT. Its translation: CASSVDFATDTQYF. Complete variable domain (other parts from reference TRBV9 and TRBJ2-3): DSGVTQTPKHLITATGQRVTLRCSPRSGDLSVYWYQQSLDQGLQFLIQYYNGEERAKGNILERFSAQQFPDLHSELNLSSLELGDSALYFCASSVDFATDTQYFGPGTRLTVL.

Only a few counts were recorded for this clone. This rearrangement joins TRBV6-5 to TRBJ2-2; 8 bases map to TRBD1. Germline values: CDR1 MNHEY, CDR2 SVGAGI. CDR3 size: 14 residues. V lost 6 bases, J lost 4 bases, and 4 bases stayed unmatched. The CDR3 sequence: CASRLTGGTGELFF. The CDR3 coding sequence is TGTGCCAGCAGACTAACAGGGGGCACCGGGGAGCTGTTTTTT.